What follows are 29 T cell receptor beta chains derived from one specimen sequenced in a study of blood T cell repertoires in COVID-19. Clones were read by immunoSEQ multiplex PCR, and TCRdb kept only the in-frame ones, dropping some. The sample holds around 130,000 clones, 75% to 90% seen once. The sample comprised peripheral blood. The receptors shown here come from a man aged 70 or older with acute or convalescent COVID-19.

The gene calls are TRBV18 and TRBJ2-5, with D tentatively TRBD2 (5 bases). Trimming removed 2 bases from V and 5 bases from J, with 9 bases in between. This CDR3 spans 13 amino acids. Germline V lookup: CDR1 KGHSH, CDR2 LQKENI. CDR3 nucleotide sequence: TGTGCCAGCTCACCAAGTGGGAGTGAGACCCAGTACTTC. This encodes CASSPSGSETQYF.

Here the CDR3 DNA reads TGTGCCAGCAGCCGGACAGACTCCTACGAGCAGTACTTC. This sequence encodes CASSRTDSYEQYF. This chain links TRBV14 with TRBJ2-7; tentatively, D is TRBD1 (6 bases). The CDR3 is made up of 13 amino acids. Deletions cut 4 bases from V and 0 bases from J, with 7 bases between. Germline V gives CDR1 SGHDN, CDR2 FVKESK.

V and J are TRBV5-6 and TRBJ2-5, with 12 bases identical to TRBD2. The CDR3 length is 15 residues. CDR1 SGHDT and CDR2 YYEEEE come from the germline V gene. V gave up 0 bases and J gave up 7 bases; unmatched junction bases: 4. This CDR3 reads CASSLAPSGGGTQYF. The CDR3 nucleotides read TGTGCCAGCAGCTTGGCTCCTAGCGGGGGGGGGACCCAGTACTTC. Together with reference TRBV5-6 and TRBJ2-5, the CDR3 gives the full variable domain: DAGVTQSPTHLIKTRGQQVTLRCSPKSGHDTVSWYQQALGQGPQFIFQYYEEEERQRGNFPDRFSGHQFPNYSSELNVNALLLGDSALYLCASSLAPSGGGTQYFGPGTRLLVL.

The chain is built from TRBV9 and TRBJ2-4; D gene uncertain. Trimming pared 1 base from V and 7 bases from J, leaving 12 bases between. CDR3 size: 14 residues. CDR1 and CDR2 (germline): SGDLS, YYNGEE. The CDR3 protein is CASSVSNEANIQYF. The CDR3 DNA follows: TGTGCCAGCAGCGTAAGCAATGAAGCGAACATTCAGTACTTC.

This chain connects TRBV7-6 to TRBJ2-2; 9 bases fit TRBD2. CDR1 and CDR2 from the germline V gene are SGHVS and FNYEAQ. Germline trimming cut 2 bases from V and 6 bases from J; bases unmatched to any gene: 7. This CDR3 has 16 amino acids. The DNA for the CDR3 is TGTGCCAGCAGCTTACTAAGCGGGGGGCTATCCGGGGAGCTGTTTTTT. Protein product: CASSLLSGGLSGELFF.

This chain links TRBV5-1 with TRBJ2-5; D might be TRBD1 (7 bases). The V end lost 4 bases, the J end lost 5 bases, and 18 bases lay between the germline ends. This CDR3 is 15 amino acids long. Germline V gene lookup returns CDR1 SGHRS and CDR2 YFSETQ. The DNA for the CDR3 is TGCGCCAGCAGCGGCGGGACAGATGATCGGGAGACCCAGTACTTC. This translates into CASSGGTDDRETQYF. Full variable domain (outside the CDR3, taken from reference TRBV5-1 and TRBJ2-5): KAGVTQTPRYLIKTRGQQVTLSCSPISGHRSVSWYQQTPGQGLQFLFEYFSETQRNKGNFPGRFSGRQFSNSRSEMNVSTLELGDSALYLCASSGGTDDRETQYFGPGTRLLVL.

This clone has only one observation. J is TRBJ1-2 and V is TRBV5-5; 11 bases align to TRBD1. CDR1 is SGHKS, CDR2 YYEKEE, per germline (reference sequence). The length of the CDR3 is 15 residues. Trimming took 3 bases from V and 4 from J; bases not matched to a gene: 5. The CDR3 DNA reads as TGTGCCAGCAGCTCGGGACAGGGGGGCGGCTATGGCTACACCTTC. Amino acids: CASSSGQGGGYGYTF.

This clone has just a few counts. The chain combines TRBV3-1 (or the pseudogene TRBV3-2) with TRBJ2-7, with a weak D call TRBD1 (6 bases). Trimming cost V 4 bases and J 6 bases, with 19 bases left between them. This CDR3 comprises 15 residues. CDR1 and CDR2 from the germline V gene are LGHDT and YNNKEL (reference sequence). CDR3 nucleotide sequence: TGTGCCAGCAGCCCGACGGGGCAGGGGCTAGTCGAGCAGTACTTC. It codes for CASSPTGQGLVEQYF.

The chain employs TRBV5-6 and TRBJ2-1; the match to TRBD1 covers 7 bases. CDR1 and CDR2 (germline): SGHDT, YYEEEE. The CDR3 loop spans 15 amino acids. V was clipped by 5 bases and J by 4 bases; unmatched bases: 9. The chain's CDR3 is CASSSLDRDYNEQFF. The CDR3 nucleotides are TGTGCCAGCAGTTCCCTTGACAGGGATTACAATGAGCAGTTCTTC.

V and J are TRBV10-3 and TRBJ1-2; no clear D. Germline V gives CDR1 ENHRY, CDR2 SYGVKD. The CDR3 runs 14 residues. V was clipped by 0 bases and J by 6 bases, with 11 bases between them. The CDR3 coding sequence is TGTGCCATCAGTGAGTCAAGCTCGCTGAATGGCTACACCTTC. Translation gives CAISESSSLNGYTF.

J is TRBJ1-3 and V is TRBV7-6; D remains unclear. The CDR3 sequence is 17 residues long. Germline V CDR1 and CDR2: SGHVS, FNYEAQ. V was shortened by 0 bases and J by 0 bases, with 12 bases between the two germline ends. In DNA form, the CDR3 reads TGTGCCAGCAGCTTAGCGACTGTGGCAGCCTCTGGAAACACCATATATTTT. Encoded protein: CASSLATVAASGNTIYF.

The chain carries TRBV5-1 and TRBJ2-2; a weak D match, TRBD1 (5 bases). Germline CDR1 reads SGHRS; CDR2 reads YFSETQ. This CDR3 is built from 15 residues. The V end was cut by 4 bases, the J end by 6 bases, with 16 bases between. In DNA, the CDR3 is TGCGCCAGCAGCGTTCAGGGTTTAGGGGCCGGGGAGCTGTTTTTT. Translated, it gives CASSVQGLGAGELFF.

The CDR3: CASSGGQGNEAFF. DNA for the CDR3: TGCGCCAGCAGCGGGGGACAGGGCAATGAAGCTTTCTTT. This chain uses TRBV5-1 with TRBJ1-1; 9 bases map to TRBD1. Germline CDR1 SGHRS, CDR2 YFSETQ. V lost 4 bases to trimming and J lost 7 bases; unmatched junction nucleotides: 5. The CDR3 totals 13 residues.

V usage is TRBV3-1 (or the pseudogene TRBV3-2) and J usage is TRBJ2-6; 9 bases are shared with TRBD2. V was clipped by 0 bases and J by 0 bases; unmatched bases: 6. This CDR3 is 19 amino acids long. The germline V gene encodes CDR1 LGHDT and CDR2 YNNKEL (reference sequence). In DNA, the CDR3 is TGTGCCAGCAGCCAAGATACGACGCGGGGGGGCTCTGGGGCCAACGTCCTGACTTTC. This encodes CASSQDTTRGGSGANVLTF.

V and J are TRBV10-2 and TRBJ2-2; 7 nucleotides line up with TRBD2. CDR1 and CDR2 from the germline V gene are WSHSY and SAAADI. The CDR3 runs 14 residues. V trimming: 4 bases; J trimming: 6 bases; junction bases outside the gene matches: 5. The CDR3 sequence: CASSVGGRAGELFF. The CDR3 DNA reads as TGCGCCAGCAGTGTCGGGGGGAGGGCCGGGGAGCTGTTTTTT.

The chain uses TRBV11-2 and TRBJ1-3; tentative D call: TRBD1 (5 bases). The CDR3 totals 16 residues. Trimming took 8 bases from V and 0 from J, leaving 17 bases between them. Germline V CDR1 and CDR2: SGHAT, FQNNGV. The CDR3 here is CASSLSRAYSGNTIYF. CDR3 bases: TGTGCCAGCTCATTAAGCAGGGCTTACTCTGGAAACACCATATATTTT.

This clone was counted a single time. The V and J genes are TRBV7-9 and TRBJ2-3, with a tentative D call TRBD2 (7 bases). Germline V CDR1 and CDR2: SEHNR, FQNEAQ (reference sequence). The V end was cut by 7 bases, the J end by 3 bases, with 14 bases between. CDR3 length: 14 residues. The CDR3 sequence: CASTRGAITDTQYF. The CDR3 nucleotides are TGTGCCAGCACTCGGGGGGCTATTACAGATACGCAGTATTTT. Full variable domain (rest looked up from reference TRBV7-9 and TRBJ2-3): DTGVSQNPRHKITKRGQNVTFRCDPISEHNRLYWYRQTLGQGPEFLTYFQNEAQLEKSRLLSDRFSAERPKGSFSTLEIQRTEQGDSAMYLCASTRGAITDTQYFGPGTRLTVL.

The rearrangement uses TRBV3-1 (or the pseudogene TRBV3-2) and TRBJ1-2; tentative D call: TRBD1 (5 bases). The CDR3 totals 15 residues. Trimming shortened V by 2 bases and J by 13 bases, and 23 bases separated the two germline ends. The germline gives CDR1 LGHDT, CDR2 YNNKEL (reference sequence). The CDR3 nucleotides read TGTGCCAGCAGCCAAAACCCATCGACCAGGGTGGGTTCCACCTTC. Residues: CASSQNPSTRVGSTF.

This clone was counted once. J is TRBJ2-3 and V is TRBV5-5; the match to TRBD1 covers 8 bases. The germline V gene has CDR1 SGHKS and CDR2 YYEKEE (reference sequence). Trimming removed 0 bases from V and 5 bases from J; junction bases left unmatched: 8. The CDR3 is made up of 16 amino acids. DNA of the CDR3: TGTGCCAGCAGCTTGGATTATGGACAGGGCCGAGATACGCAGTATTTT. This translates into CASSLDYGQGRDTQYF.

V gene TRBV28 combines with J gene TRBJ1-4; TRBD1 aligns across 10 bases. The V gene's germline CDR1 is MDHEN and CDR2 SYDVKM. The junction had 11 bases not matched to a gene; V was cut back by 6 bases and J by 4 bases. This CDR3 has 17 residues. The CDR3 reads CASSDSGTGVSNEKLFF. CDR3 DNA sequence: TGTGCCAGCAGCGATTCGGGGACAGGGGTTAGTAATGAAAAACTGTTTTTT.

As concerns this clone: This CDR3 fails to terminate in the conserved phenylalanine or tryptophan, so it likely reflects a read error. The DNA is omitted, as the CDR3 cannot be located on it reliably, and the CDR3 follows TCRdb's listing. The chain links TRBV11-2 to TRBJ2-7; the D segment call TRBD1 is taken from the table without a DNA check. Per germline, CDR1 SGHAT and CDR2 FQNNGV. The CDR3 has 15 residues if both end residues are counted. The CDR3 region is CASSPNPGTGGAPTL.

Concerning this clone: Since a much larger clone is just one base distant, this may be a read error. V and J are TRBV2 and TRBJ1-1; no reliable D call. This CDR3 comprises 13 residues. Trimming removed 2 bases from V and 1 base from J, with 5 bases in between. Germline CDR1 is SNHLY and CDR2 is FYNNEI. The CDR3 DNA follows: TGTGCCAGCAGTGAACAGGCGAACACTGAAGCTTTCTTT. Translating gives CASSEQANTEAFF.

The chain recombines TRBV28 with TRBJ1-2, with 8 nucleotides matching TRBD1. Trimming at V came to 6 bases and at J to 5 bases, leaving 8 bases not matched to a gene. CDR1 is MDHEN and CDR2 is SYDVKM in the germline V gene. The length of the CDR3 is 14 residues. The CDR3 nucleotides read TGTGCCAGCAGCCTCGGACAGGGAATGTATGGCTACACCTTC. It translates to CASSLGQGMYGYTF.

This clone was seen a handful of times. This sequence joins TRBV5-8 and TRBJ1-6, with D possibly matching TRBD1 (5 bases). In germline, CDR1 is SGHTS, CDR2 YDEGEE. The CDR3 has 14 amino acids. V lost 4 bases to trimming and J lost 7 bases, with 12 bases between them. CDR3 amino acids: CASSRDSPNSPLHF. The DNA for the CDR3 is TGTGCCAGCAGCAGAGACAGTCCCAATTCACCCCTCCACTTT. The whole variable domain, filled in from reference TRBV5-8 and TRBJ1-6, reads EAGVTQSPTHLIKTRGQQATLRCSPISGHTSVYWYQQALGLGLQFLLWYDEGEERNRGNFPPRFSGRQFPNYSSELNVNALELEDSALYLCASSRDSPNSPLHFGNGTRLTVT.

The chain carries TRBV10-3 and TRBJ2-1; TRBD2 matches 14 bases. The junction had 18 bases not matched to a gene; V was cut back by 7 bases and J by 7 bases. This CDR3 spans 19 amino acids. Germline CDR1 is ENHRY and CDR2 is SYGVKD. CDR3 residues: CAINPGLAGGHRVGNEQFF. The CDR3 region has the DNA TGTGCCATCAATCCAGGACTAGCGGGGGGACATAGGGTGGGGAATGAGCAGTTCTTC.

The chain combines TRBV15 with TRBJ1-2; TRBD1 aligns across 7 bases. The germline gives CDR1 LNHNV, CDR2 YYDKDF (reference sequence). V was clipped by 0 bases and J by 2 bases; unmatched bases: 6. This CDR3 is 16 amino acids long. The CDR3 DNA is TGTGCCACCAGCAGAGACTATACGGACAGGAACTATGGCTACACCTTC. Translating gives CATSRDYTDRNYGYTF.

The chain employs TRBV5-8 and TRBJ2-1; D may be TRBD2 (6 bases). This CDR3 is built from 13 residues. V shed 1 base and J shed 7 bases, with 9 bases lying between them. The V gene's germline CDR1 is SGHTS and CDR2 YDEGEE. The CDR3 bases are TGTGCCAGCAGCTTGAGCCGGGAGAATGAGCAGTTCTTC. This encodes CASSLSRENEQFF.

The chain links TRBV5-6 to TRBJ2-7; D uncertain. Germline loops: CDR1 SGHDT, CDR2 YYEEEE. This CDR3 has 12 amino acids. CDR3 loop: CASSRQGSYDAV. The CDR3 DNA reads TGTGCCAGCAGCCGACAAGGCTCCTACGATGCGGTC.

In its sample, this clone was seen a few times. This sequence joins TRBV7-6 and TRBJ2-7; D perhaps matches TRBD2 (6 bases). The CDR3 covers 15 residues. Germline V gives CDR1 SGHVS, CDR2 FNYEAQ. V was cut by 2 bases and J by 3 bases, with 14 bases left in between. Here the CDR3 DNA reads TGTGCCAGCAGCTTAAATTCGTTGGGAGGCTACGAGCAGTACTTC. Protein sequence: CASSLNSLGGYEQYF.